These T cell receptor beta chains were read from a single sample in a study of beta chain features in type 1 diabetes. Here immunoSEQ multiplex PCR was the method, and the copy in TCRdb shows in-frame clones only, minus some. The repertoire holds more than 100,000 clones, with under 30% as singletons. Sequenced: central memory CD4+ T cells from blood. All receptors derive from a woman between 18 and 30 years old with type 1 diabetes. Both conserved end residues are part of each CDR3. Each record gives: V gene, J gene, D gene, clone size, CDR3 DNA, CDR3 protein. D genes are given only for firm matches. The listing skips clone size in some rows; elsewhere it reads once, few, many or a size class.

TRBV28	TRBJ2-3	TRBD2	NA	TGTGCCAGCAGTTTACCTGGACTAGCGGGAGGGACAGATACGCAGTATTTT	CASSLPGLAGGTDTQYF
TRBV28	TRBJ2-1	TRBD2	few	TGTGCCAGCAGTTTCGACGCTAGCGGGAGTAGGGAGCAGTTCTTC	CASSFDASGSREQFF
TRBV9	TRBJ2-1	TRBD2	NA	TGTGCCAGCAGCGGAACAGGGGGAGAGGGGCCTAGCGGGAGCCACAATGAGCAGTTCTTC	CASSGTGGEGPSGSHNEQFF
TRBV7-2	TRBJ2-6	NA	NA	TGTGCCAGCAGCTTCCGACAGGCTCTGGGCTCTGGGGCCAACGTCCTGACTTTC	CASSFRQALGSGANVLTF
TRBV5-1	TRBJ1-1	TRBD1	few	TGCGCCAGCAGCTTGGAGGACAGGGGGACAACTTTCTTT	CASSLEDRGTTFF
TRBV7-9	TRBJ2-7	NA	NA	TGTGCCAGCAGCCAGAACAGGGGGGGAACTCTTAAAGAGCAGTACTTC	CASSQNRGGTLKEQYF
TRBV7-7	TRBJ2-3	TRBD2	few	TGTGCCAGCAGCTTAGGGAGCGCGGGAGGATCAGATACGCAGTATTTT	CASSLGSAGGSDTQYF
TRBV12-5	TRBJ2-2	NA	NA	TGTGCTAGTGGTTTGGTACTCGGGGGAACCGGGGAGCTGTTTTTT	CASGLVLGGTGELFF
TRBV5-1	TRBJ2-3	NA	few	TGCGCCAGCAGCTTGTCGTCAGATACGCAGTATTTT	CASSLSSDTQYF
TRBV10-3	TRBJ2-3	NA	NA	TGTGCCATCAGTGAGTCGCCCCTAGGCGGGTCCGCAGATACGCAGTATTTT	CAISESPLGGSADTQYF
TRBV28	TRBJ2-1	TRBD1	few	TGTGCCAGCAGTTTTGTGTCAGGGGGTAGCAATGAGCAGTTCTTC	CASSFVSGGSNEQFF
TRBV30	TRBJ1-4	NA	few	TGTGCCTGGAGTGTATCGGGAAAACTGTTTTTT	CAWSVSGKLFF
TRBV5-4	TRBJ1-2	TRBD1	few	TGTGCCAGCAGCCAAGGGGGCAAGGTGGATGGCTACACCTTC	CASSQGGKVDGYTF
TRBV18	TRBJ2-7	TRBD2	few	TGTGCCAGCTCACCCGGGACTAGTTACGAGCAGTACTTC	CASSPGTSYEQYF
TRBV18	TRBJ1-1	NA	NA	TGTGCCAGCTCACCCCGGGACATTCGTGGCACTGAAGCTTTCTTT	CASSPRDIRGTEAFF
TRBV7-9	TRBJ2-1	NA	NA	TGTGCCAGCAGCCCGACGAGCGGCCCCGAGTATCATGAGCAGTTCTTC	CASSPTSGPEYHEQFF
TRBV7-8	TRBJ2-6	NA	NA	TGTGCCAGCAGCTTGGCAGGGACTGGGGCCAACGTCCTGACTTTC	CASSLAGTGANVLTF
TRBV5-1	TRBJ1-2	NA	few	TGCGCCAGCAGCTTGGCTGCGTTAAAGACAGGCTATGGCTACACCTTC	CASSLAALKTGYGYTF
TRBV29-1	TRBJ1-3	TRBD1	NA	TGCAGCGTTGGGACAGGGGCCCCTGGAAACACCATATATTTT	CSVGTGAPGNTIYF
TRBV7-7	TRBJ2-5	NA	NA	TGTGCCAGCAGCCCCCAGGGAGGCCAAGAGACCCAGTACTTC	CASSPQGGQETQYF
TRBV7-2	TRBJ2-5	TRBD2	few	TGTGCCAGCAGCTTATTGACGGGAGGGGGAGAGACCCAGTACTTC	CASSLLTGGGETQYF
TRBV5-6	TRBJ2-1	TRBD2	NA	TGTGCCAGCAGCTTGAGTAGCGGGGGTGGAGGGAATGAGCAGTTCTTC	CASSLSSGGGGNEQFF
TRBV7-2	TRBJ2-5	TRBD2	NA	TGTGCCAGCAGCTTAGTGGGTAGCGGGAGGGCCGTGGGGGAGACCCAGTACTTC	CASSLVGSGRAVGETQYF
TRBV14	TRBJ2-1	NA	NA	TGTGCCAGCAGCCAAGGGGCGGGCCTGTACAATGAGCAGTTCTTC	CASSQGAGLYNEQFF
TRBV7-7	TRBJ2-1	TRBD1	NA	TGTGCCAGCAGCTTAGCTATTGACAGGGGCAATGAGCAGTTCTTC	CASSLAIDRGNEQFF
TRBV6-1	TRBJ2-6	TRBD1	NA	TGTGCCAGCATCCCCATCGGACAGGCCCGCGTCCTGACTTTC	CASIPIGQARVLTF
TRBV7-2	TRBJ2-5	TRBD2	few	TGTGCCAGCAGCTTCGATGCAGGGAGGGTGCAAGAGACCCAGTACTTC	CASSFDAGRVQETQYF
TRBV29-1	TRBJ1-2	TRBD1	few	TGCAGCGATTCAGGACAGGGCCATGGCTACACCTTC	CSDSGQGHGYTF
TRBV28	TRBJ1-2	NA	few	TGTGCCAGCAGTTTAGCAGGGGAGGGAGGCTATGGCTACACCTTC	CASSLAGEGGYGYTF
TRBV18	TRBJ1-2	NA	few	TGTGCCAGCTCACTGGGACGGGACACTGGGGGCTACACCTTC	CASSLGRDTGGYTF
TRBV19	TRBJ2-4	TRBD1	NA	TGTGCCACTGCTCCAGGGGGTACCAAAAACATTCAGTACTTC	CATAPGGTKNIQYF
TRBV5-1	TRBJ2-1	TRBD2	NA	TGCGCCAGCAGTCTGATGACTAGCGGGTCACACAATGAGCAGTTCTTC	CASSLMTSGSHNEQFF
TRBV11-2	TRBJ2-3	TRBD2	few	TGTGCCAGCAGCTCAAGCGGGAGGGCCCGGACAGATACGCAGTATTTT	CASSSSGRARTDTQYF
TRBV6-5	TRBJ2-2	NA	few	TGTGCCACCCACCTCCGCAGCGCCGGGGAGCTGTTTTTT	CATHLRSAGELFF
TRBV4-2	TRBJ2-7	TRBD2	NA	TGTGCCAGCAGCCATACTAGCGGGAGCTACTACGAGCAGTACTTC	CASSHTSGSYYEQYF
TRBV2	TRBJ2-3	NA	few	TGTGCCAGCACGACTAGTCGCCGGGGAGATACGCAGTATTTT	CASTTSRRGDTQYF
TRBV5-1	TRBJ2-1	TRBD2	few	TGCGCCAGCAGCTTGCTAGCGGGGGTCTACAATGAGCAGTTCTTC	CASSLLAGVYNEQFF
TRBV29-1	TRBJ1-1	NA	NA	TGCAGCGTTGAAAAAGCCCTGAACACTGAAGCTTTCTTT	CSVEKALNTEAFF
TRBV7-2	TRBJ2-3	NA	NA	TGTGCCAGCAGCCGCACGGCAGCGCTAGGCGCAGATACGCAGTATTTT	CASSRTAALGADTQYF
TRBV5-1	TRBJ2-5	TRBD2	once	TGCGCCAGCAGCTTGTTGACTAGCGGATCGGAAGGAACCCAGTACTTC	CASSLLTSGSEGTQYF